Shown below are 21 T cell receptor beta chains from a single sample sequenced in a study of cytomegalovirus exposure and HLA in healthy donors. With 60 Vbeta and 13 Jbeta primers, the PCR was carried out. The data were produced by immunoSEQ multiplex PCR, yet TCRdb's version contains in-frame clones alone and is incomplete. The top ten hold roughly 1.8% of the sample, which has over 100,000 clones, more than 75% seen once. Material for sequencing was PBMCs. The receptors stem from a woman aged 40 to 50 in good health and CMV-seronegative.

The V gene is TRBV28, the J gene TRBJ2-2, with 8 bases aligning to TRBD1. This CDR3 is built from 16 residues. V shed 5 bases and J 5 bases; nucleotides not matched to a gene: 10. The germline CDR1 and CDR2 sequences are MDHEN and SYDVKM. The CDR3 loop is CASSPTQGARTGELFF. CDR3 bases: TGTGCCAGCAGTCCCACTCAGGGGGCGCGAACCGGGGAGCTGTTTTTT.

This CDR3 reads CASSTRQGTNEKLFF. In nucleotides, the CDR3 is TGTGCCAGCAGTACCCGACAGGGAACTAATGAAAAACTGTTTTTT. J is TRBJ1-4 and V is TRBV27, with 7 bases identical to TRBD1. Trimming removed 5 bases from V and 1 base from J; junction bases left unmatched: 4. The length of the CDR3 is 15 residues. Germline V lookup: CDR1 MNHEY, CDR2 SMNVEV (reference sequence). The whole variable domain, remainder taken from reference TRBV27 and TRBJ1-4, is EAQVTQNPRYLITVTGKKLTVTCSQNMNHEYMSWYRQDPGLGLRQIYYSMNVEVTDKGDVPEGYKVSRKEKRNFPLILESPSPNQTSLYFCASSTRQGTNEKLFFGSGTQLSVL.

V gene TRBV6-6 combines with J gene TRBJ2-1; 9 positions match TRBD2. CDR1 is MNHNY and CDR2 is SVGAGI in the germline V gene (reference sequence). With 7 bases clipped from V and 4 bases from J, the junction kept 11 bases outside the gene matches. The CDR3 loop spans 16 amino acids. The CDR3 DNA follows: TGTGCCAGCATTGCCGCCGGGACTAGCCTTTACAATGAGCAGTTCTTC. It codes for CASIAAGTSLYNEQFF.

This clone appeared once. V gene TRBV19 combines with J gene TRBJ1-2; 7 positions match TRBD1. The V gene end was trimmed by 8 bases and the J gene end by 2 bases; junction bases not matched to a gene: 14. The CDR3 consists of 16 residues. Germline-derived CDR1 and CDR2 are LNHDA and SQIVND (reference sequence). The DNA of the CDR3 is TGTGCCAGTTCACCCCGAGGAGGGGGCTCCAACTATGGCTACACCTTC. Translated: CASSPRGGGSNYGYTF. The variable domain in full, with the rest retrieved from reference TRBV19 and TRBJ1-2, is DGGITQSPKYLFRKEGQNVTLSCEQNLNHDAMYWYRQDPGQGLRLIYYSQIVNDFQKGDIAEGYSVSREKKESFPLTVTSAQKNPTAFYLCASSPRGGGSNYGYTFGSGTRLTVV.

The rearrangement links TRBV28 to TRBJ2-5; tentatively, D is TRBD2 (6 bases). Germline CDR1 MDHEN, CDR2 SYDVKM. V dropped 8 bases and J dropped 5 bases, with 24 bases sitting between them. This CDR3 contains 16 residues. This CDR3 is CASGARSGEVGETQYF. In DNA, the CDR3 is TGTGCCAGCGGGGCGCGGTCGGGAGAGGTCGGGGAGACCCAGTACTTC.

The gene calls are TRBV29-1 and TRBJ1-1; D not certain. The V and J ends lost 5 bases and 0 bases respectively, with 10 bases between them. Looked up from germline, CDR1 is SQVTM and CDR2 is ANQGSEA. The CDR3 covers 13 residues. The CDR3 sequence: CSVYGLLNTEAFF. CDR3 sequence (DNA): TGCAGCGTTTACGGACTTTTGAACACTGAAGCTTTCTTT.

The chain combines TRBV30 with TRBJ2-2; 7 bases agree with TRBD1. The germline V gene encodes CDR1 GTSNPN and CDR2 SVGIG (reference sequence). V shed 1 base, J shed 5 bases, and the junction held 7 bases outside the gene matches. This CDR3 region has 15 residues. The CDR3 coding sequence is TGTGCCTGGAGTGCCGGGGCAGGGGGTACCGGGGAGCTGTTTTTT. As protein: CAWSAGAGGTGELFF.

This chain uses TRBV4-3 with TRBJ2-3; a possible D gene is TRBD1 (5 bases). Germline CDR1 and CDR2: LGHNA and YSLEER. V dropped 4 bases and J dropped 4 bases, with 9 bases sitting between them. The CDR3 runs to 13 residues. The CDR3 region is CASSRTTPDTQYF. For the CDR3, the DNA is TGCGCCAGCAGCCGGACAACACCAGATACGCAGTATTTT.

The chain is built from TRBV7-3 and TRBJ1-6, with 7 bases matching TRBD1. CDR1 and CDR2 (germline): SGHTA, FQGTGA. CDR3 length: 14 residues. Trimming took 0 bases from V and 10 from J; bases not matched to a gene: 3. CDR3 nucleotides: TGTGCCAGCAGCTTAACCAGGGGGGAATCACCCCTCCACTTT. Its protein is CASSLTRGESPLHF.

This chain links TRBV15 with TRBJ2-5, with D maybe TRBD1 (6 bases). V gave up 0 bases and J gave up 4 bases, with 9 bases separating them. Germline V gene sequence: CDR1 LNHNV, CDR2 YYDKDF (reference sequence). CDR3 size: 14 residues. The CDR3 nucleotides are TGTGCCACCAGCAGAGATCGGACAGTAGAGACCCAGTACTTC. It codes for CATSRDRTVETQYF. The full variable domain, in which reference TRBV15 and TRBJ2-5 provide the parts outside the CDR3, is DAMVIQNPRYQVTQFGKPVTLSCSQTLNHNVMYWYQQKSSQAPKLLFHYYDKDFNNEADTPDNFQSRRPNTSFCFLDIRSPGLGDTAMYLCATSRDRTVETQYFGPGTRLLVL.

CDR3 sequence reads: CAISDRTGSTEAFF. CDR3 nucleotide sequence: TGTGCCATCAGTGACCGGACAGGGAGTACTGAAGCTTTCTTT. This sequence joins TRBV10-3 and TRBJ1-1, with 8 bases matching TRBD1. The V gene's germline CDR1 is ENHRY and CDR2 SYGVKD. The CDR3 length is 14 residues. The V and J ends lost 3 bases and 5 bases, in that order; junction bases with no gene match: 5.

The rearrangement links TRBV5-4 to TRBJ2-7, with 7 bases that match TRBD2. CDR3 length: 15 amino acids. The V segment lost 1 base and the J segment 5 bases; nucleotides outside the gene matches: 9. Germline assignment: CDR1 SGHNT and CDR2 YYREEE (reference sequence). The CDR3 here is CASSLSRGRFDEQYF. Here the CDR3 DNA reads TGTGCCAGCAGCTTGTCCCGCGGGAGATTCGACGAGCAGTACTTC. Using reference TRBV5-4 and TRBJ2-7 for the parts outside the CDR3, the full variable domain is ETGVTQSPTHLIKTRGQQVTLRCSSQSGHNTVSWYQQALGQGPQFIFQYYREEENGRGNFPPRFSGLQFPNYSSELNVNALELDDSALYLCASSLSRGRFDEQYFGPGTRLTVT.

The J gene is TRBJ2-2, the V gene TRBV10-3; the D gene is possibly TRBD1 (7 bases). Trimming left V 10 bases short and J 6 bases short, with 18 bases between. CDR1 is ENHRY and CDR2 is SYGVKD in the germline V gene. CDR3 length: 14 residues. CDR3 protein: CATWDSRGAGELFF. DNA of the CDR3: TGTGCCACATGGGACAGCAGGGGGGCCGGGGAGCTGTTTTTT.

This clone has just a few counts. The chain links TRBV19 to TRBJ2-5; 7 bases align to TRBD1. The germline V gene encodes CDR1 LNHDA and CDR2 SQIVND (reference sequence). This CDR3 comprises 15 residues. The V gene end was trimmed by 3 bases and the J gene end by 5 bases; junction bases not matched to a gene: 9. CDR3 bases: TGTGCCAGTAGTATGCCCGCACAGGGGTATGAGACCCAGTACTTC. It codes for CASSMPAQGYETQYF.

The J gene is TRBJ1-1, the V gene TRBV2; perhaps TRBD1 as D (5 bases). The germline CDR1 and CDR2 sequences are SNHLY and FYNNEI. The CDR3 length is 12 residues. Trimming left V 6 bases short and J 4 bases short, with 9 bases between. CDR3 loop: CASRGGFTEAFF. As DNA, the CDR3 is TGTGCCAGCAGGGGGGGTTTCACTGAAGCTTTCTTT.

V gene TRBV19 combines with J gene TRBJ2-1, with 10 bases aligning to TRBD2. CDR1 is LNHDA, CDR2 SQIVND, per germline (reference sequence). V shed 5 bases and J 9 bases; nucleotides not matched to a gene: 19. The CDR3 covers 18 residues. CDR3 bases: TGTGCCAGTAGTCCCAGCCCCTTAGCGGGAGGCTCGAAGGTTGAGCAGTTCTTC. Protein sequence: CASSPSPLAGGSKVEQFF.

The chain employs TRBV15 and TRBJ2-7; 10 bases match TRBD2. This CDR3 has 14 amino acids. CDR1 LNHNV and CDR2 YYDKDF come from the germline V gene (reference sequence). Losses at the gene ends were 0 bases for V and 7 bases for J; bases not matched to a gene: 3. CDR3 bases: TGTGCCACCAGCAGAGACCTAGCGGGAGATGAGCAGTACTTC. Amino acid sequence: CATSRDLAGDEQYF. Filled out from reference TRBV15 and TRBJ2-7, the complete variable domain reads DAMVIQNPRYQVTQFGKPVTLSCSQTLNHNVMYWYQQKSSQAPKLLFHYYDKDFNNEADTPDNFQSRRPNTSFCFLDIRSPGLGDTAMYLCATSRDLAGDEQYFGPGTRLTVT.

The chain has TRBV27 and TRBJ2-5; D might be TRBD2 (5 bases). The germline gives CDR1 MNHEY, CDR2 SMNVEV (reference sequence). The CDR3 loop spans 15 amino acids. The V gene lost 0 bases and the J gene lost 1 base, with 9 bases spanning the gap. Here the CDR3 reads CASSLSPGIQETQYF. CDR3 coding DNA: TGTGCCAGCAGTTTATCCCCCGGGATCCAAGAGACCCAGTACTTC.

J is TRBJ1-2 and V is TRBV18, with 9 bases that match TRBD1. The length of the CDR3 is 15 residues. Per germline, CDR1 KGHSH and CDR2 LQKENI. J was trimmed by 4 bases and V by 0 bases; bases with no gene match: 3. The CDR3, as DNA: TGTGCCAGCTCACCACCGACAGGGGGGTTCTATGGCTACACCTTC. The encoded protein is CASSPPTGGFYGYTF.

This clone was seen a few times. CDR3 in amino acids: CARGGFTTGELFF. CDR3 coding DNA: TGTGCCAGGGGGGGATTCACCACCGGGGAGCTGTTTTTT. This rearrangement joins TRBV6-1 to TRBJ2-2; tentatively, D is TRBD2 (6 bases). Trimming pared 9 bases from V and 4 bases from J, leaving 12 bases between. Germline CDR1 reads MNHNS; CDR2 reads SASEGT. The CDR3 is 13 amino acids.

This chain joins TRBV7-2 and TRBJ2-7; D is unclear. V was clipped by 7 bases and J by 4 bases, with 14 bases between them. The CDR3 extends over 13 amino acids. CDR1 is SGHTA and CDR2 is FQGNSA in the germline V gene. Written as DNA, the CDR3 is TGTGCCAGCAACTCAATCGAGAAATACGAGCAGTACTTC. As protein: CASNSIEKYEQYF.